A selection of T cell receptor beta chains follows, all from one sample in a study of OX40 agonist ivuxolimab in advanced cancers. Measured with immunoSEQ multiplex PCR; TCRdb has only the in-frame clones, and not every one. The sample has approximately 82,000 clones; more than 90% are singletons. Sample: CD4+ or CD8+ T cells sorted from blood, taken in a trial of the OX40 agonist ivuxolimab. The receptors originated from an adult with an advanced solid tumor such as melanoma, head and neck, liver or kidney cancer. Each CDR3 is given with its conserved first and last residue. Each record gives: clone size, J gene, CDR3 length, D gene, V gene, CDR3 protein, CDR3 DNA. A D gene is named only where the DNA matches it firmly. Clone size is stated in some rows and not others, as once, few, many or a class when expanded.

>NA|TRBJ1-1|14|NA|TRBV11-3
CASSSEALNTEAFF
TGTGCCAGCAGCTCGGAAGCACTGAACACTGAAGCTTTCTTT
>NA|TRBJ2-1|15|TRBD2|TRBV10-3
CAIRNSGGGYNEQFF
TGTGCCATCCGAAATAGCGGGGGAGGCTACAATGAGCAGTTCTTC
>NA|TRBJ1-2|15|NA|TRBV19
CASQTDSLANYGYTF
TGTGCCAGTCAAACGGACAGTCTAGCTAACTATGGCTACACCTTC
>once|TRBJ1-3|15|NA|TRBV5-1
CASSFSTGAGNTIYF
TGCGCCAGCAGCTTTTCGACAGGTGCTGGAAACACCATATATTTT
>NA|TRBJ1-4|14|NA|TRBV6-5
CASRTGLWDEKLFF
TGTGCCAGCAGAACGGGACTATGGGATGAAAAACTGTTTTTT
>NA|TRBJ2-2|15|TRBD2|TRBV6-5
CASGRLAGVGGELFF
TGTGCCAGCGGCCGTCTAGCGGGAGTTGGCGGGGAGCTGTTTTTT
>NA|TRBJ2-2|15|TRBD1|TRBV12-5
CASGSGTVYTGELFF
TGTGCTAGTGGTTCCGGGACAGTCTACACCGGGGAGCTGTTTTTT
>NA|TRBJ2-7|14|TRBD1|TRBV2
CASSPGTGNYEQYF
TGTGCCAGCAGCCCCGGGACAGGGAATTACGAGCAGTACTTC
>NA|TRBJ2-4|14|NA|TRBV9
CASSLEHRGNIQYF
TGTGCCAGCAGCCTGGAACATAGGGGAAACATTCAGTACTTC
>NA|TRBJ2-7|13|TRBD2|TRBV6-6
CASSSGGPYEQYF
TGTGCCAGCAGTTCGGGAGGACCCTACGAGCAGTACTTC
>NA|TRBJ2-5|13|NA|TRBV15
CATSRSTQETQYF
TGTGCCACCAGCCGAAGTACCCAAGAGACCCAGTACTTC
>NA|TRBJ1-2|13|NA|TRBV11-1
CASSLDRAHGYTF
TGTGCCAGCAGCTTAGACAGGGCTCACGGCTACACCTTC
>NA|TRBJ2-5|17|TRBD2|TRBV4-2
CASSRPSGLTYQETQYF
TGTGCCAGCAGCCGACCTTCGGGACTAACGTACCAAGAGACCCAGTACTTC
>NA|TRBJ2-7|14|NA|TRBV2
CASREGPTGGEQYF
TGTGCCAGCAGGGAGGGACCGACAGGCGGCGAGCAGTACTTC
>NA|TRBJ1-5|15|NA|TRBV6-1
CASIPLGGGNQPQHF
TGTGCCAGCATTCCCCTCGGAGGGGGCAATCAGCCCCAGCATTTT
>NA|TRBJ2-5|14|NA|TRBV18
CASSPPLLAPTQYF
TGTGCCAGCTCACCCCCTCTGCTAGCGCCGACCCAGTACTTC
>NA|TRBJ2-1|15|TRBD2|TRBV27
CASSSAGATRNEQFF
TGTGCCAGCAGTTCAGCGGGAGCCACACGGAATGAGCAGTTCTTC
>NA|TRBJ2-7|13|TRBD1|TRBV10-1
CASSTGQGHEQYF
TGCGCCAGCAGTACAGGACAGGGACACGAGCAGTACTTC
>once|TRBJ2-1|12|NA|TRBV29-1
CSVERVDNEQFF
TGCAGCGTTGAAAGAGTGGACAATGAGCAGTTCTTC
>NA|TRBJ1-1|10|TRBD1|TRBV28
CASLGQYAFF
TGTGCCAGCTTGGGACAGTATGCTTTCTTT
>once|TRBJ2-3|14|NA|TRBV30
CAWRARGGTDTQYF
TGTGCCTGGAGGGCGAGGGGGGGCACAGATACGCAGTATTTT
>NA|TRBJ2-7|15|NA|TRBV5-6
CASSLRAIITYEQYF
TGTGCCAGCAGCTTACGAGCTATTATAACCTACGAGCAGTACTTC
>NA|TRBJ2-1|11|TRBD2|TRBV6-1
CASGREVEQFF
TGTGCCTCCGGGAGGGAGGTAGAGCAGTTCTTC
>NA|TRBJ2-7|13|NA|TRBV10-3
CAISEREISEQYF
TGTGCCATCAGTGAGCGGGAGATCAGCGAGCAGTACTTC
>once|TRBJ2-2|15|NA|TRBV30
CAWSPRAGFTGELFF
TGTGCCTGGAGTCCCCGGGCAGGGTTCACCGGGGAGCTGTTTTTT
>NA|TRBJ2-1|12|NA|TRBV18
CASSPGDNEQFF
TGTGCCAGCTCACCAGGGGACAATGAGCAGTTCTTC
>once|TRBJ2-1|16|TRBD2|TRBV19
CASSMKMASGHNEQFF
TGTGCCAGTAGTATGAAAATGGCTAGCGGACACAATGAGCAGTTCTTC
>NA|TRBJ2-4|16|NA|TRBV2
CASSDRLLLAKNIQYF
TGTGCCAGCAGTGACAGGCTACTTCTAGCCAAAAACATTCAGTACTTC
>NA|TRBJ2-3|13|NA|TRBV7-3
CASSSFNSDTQYF
TGTGCCAGCAGCTCGTTCAATTCAGATACGCAGTATTTT
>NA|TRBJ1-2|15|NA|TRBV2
CASRGSGTTPYGYTF
TGTGCCAGCAGAGGGTCGGGGACAACCCCCTATGGCTACACCTTC
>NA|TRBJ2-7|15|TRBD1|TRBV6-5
CASSYDGQASYEQYF
TGTGCCAGCAGTTACGACGGACAGGCCTCCTACGAGCAGTACTTC
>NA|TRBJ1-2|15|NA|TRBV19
CASIPRTDPNYGYTF
TGTGCCAGTATCCCCCGGACGGACCCTAACTATGGCTACACCTTC